The TCR beta chain described here comes from a study of CD8 T cells in ankylosing spondylitis. This clonotype was found many times. The CDR3 consists of 13 residues. Deletions cut 8 bases from V and 4 bases from J, with 14 bases between. Library preparation for TCR beta used quantitative 5'-RACE with molecular barcodes. Each CDR3 protein gets one entry after TCRdb re-called the 5' RACE reads with MiXCR. The data hold approximately 100,000 distinct CDR3 sequences, with almost 8.5% observed a single time. The sequence came from a male donor with ankylosing spondylitis or in good health (not recorded which). Sequencing was carried out using blood, either unsorted or a sorted T cell fraction (not recorded which). This rearrangement joins TRBV12-3 or TRBV12-4 to TRBJ1-1; D remains ambiguous. The CDR3 DNA is TGTGCCAGCGGAAACTCTAAGGGCACTGAAGCTTTCTTT. Encoded protein: CASGNSKGTEAFF.